Below are 20 T cell receptor beta chains sequenced from a single sample in a study of T cells in Graves' hyperthyroidism and ophthalmopathy. TCR beta CDR3 region amplification was performed from RNA transcripts. Initially, a first-round RT-PCR of the TCR CDR3 employed the HTBI primer set. TCRdb ran MiXCR on the multiplex PCR reads and lists one entry per CDR3 protein. The data hold 550,000 to 600,000 distinct CDR3 sequences, with around 42% observed a single time. Sequences were obtained from peripheral blood or thyroid tissue (not recorded which). The receptors shown here come from an adult woman with Graves' disease, either hyperthyroidism or ophthalmopathy (not recorded which).

This clonotype has ten or more counts. J is TRBJ1-5 and V is TRBV6-1; D gene unclear. Germline values: CDR1 MNHNS, CDR2 SASEGT. This CDR3 has 13 residues. V lost 11 bases and J lost 2, with 13 bases in between. CDR3 DNA: TGTGCCGGCTCCCCAAGTGGCAATCAGCCCCAGCATTTT. Translation gives CAGSPSGNQPQHF.

This clonotype was counted a few times. The chain has TRBV2 and TRBJ2-1; D gene ambiguous. Germline CDR1 reads SNHLY; CDR2 reads FYNNEI. CDR3 length equals 12 residues. The germline V and J ends were trimmed by 3 bases and 7 bases, with 7 bases remaining between them. DNA of the CDR3: TGTGCCAGCAGTGAGGCCGAAAATGAGCAGTTCTTC. Residues: CASSEAENEQFF.

In this sample, this clonotype turned up many times. V is TRBV15 and J is TRBJ1-5; TRBD1 agrees at 8 bases. Germline CDR1 and CDR2: LNHNV and YYDKDF (reference sequence). The V gene end was trimmed by 0 bases and the J gene end by 4 bases; junction bases not matched to a gene: 2. CDR3 size: 15 residues. The CDR3: CATSRDHRGNQPQHF. As DNA, the CDR3 is TGTGCCACCAGCAGAGACCACAGGGGGAATCAGCCCCAGCATTTT. The variable domain in full, with the rest retrieved from reference TRBV15 and TRBJ1-5, is DAMVIQNPRYQVTQFGKPVTLSCSQTLNHNVMYWYQQKSSQAPKLLFHYYDKDFNNEADTPDNFQSRRPNTSFCFLDIRSPGLGDTAMYLCATSRDHRGNQPQHFGDGTRLSIL.

Many counts were recorded for this clonotype. V and J are TRBV29-1 and TRBJ2-5; D is uncertain. V shed 5 bases and J shed 1 base, with 8 bases lying between them. The germline V gene encodes CDR1 SQVTM and CDR2 ANQGSEA. The CDR3 is 12 residues long. CDR3 sequence reads: CSVSLIQETQYF. Written as DNA, the CDR3 is TGCAGCGTTTCACTGATCCAAGAGACCCAGTACTTC.

This clonotype was seen ten or more times. V usage is TRBV4-1 and J usage is TRBJ2-7; 9 bases are shared with TRBD2. This CDR3 spans 16 amino acids. V dropped 1 base and J dropped 0; count of bases not matched to a gene: 4. Germline V CDR1 and CDR2: MGHRA, YSYEKL. CDR3 nucleotides: TGCGCCAGCAGCCAAGCCCTTAGCGGGAGCTCCTACGAGCAGTACTTC. This codes for CASSQALSGSSYEQYF.

This clonotype was observed a single time. This sequence joins TRBV29-1 and TRBJ2-5; 9 nucleotides agree with TRBD2. The CDR3 totals 15 residues. CDR1 and CDR2 (germline): SQVTM, ANQGSEA. Losses at the gene ends were 0 bases for V and 2 bases for J; bases not matched to a gene: 4. The CDR3: CSVEEAGGRQETQYF. DNA for the CDR3: TGCAGCGTTGAAGAGGCGGGAGGGCGGCAAGAGACCCAGTACTTC.

This clonotype was counted a few times. The V call is TRBV2, the J call TRBJ2-5; tentatively, D is TRBD1 (6 bases). Germline CDR1 reads SNHLY; CDR2 reads FYNNEI. The CDR3 contains 13 residues. V dropped 6 bases and J dropped 6 bases, with 14 bases sitting between them. In DNA form, the CDR3 reads TGTGCCAGCAGGTCCCTGGGGGCGAAGACCCAGTACTTC. As protein: CASRSLGAKTQYF. Using reference TRBV2 and TRBJ2-5 for the parts outside the CDR3, the full variable domain is EPEVTQTPSHQVTQMGQEVILRCVPISNHLYFYWYRQILGQKVEFLVSFYNNEISEKSEIFDDQFSVERPDGSNFTLKIRSTKLEDSAMYFCASRSLGAKTQYFGPGTRLLVL.

The rearrangement links TRBV7-3 to TRBJ2-1; D is perhaps TRBD2 (5 bases). The germline gives CDR1 SGHTA, CDR2 FQGTGA. This CDR3 has 15 amino acids. The V end was cut by 0 bases, the J end by 0 bases, with 6 bases between. CDR3 sequence (DNA): TGTGCCAGCAGCTTAACCGGGAACTCCTACAATGAGCAGTTCTTC. Its protein is CASSLTGNSYNEQFF. Filled out from reference TRBV7-3 and TRBJ2-1, the complete variable domain reads GAGVSQTPSNKVTEKGKYVELRCDPISGHTALYWYRQSLGQGPEFLIYFQGTGAADDSGLPNDRFFAVRPEGSVSTLKIQRTERGDSAVYLCASSLTGNSYNEQFFGPGTRLTVL.

The table lists this clonotype with a few counts. This chain connects TRBV7-2 to TRBJ1-5, with TRBD1 matching over 8 bases. The CDR3 runs 14 residues. Germline V lookup: CDR1 SGHTA, CDR2 FQGNSA. V gave up 6 bases and J gave up 2 bases; unmatched junction bases: 3. The CDR3 region is CASRTGAGNQPQHF. CDR3 DNA sequence: TGTGCCAGCAGGACAGGGGCCGGCAATCAGCCCCAGCATTTT.

The rearrangement uses TRBV2 and TRBJ2-6; no firm D call. Germline loops: CDR1 SNHLY, CDR2 FYNNEI. The CDR3 is made up of 14 amino acids. V lost 4 bases, J lost 4 bases, and 8 bases lay in between. CDR3 in amino acids: CASSASYGANVLTF. In nucleotides, the CDR3 is TGTGCCAGCAGTGCCAGCTACGGGGCCAACGTCCTGACTTTC.

The V gene is TRBV9, the J gene TRBJ1-3; no clear D gene. With 0 bases removed from V and 4 bases from J, the gap between germline ends came to 8 bases. Germline CDR1 is SGDLS and CDR2 is YYNGEE. This CDR3 has 14 amino acids. Written as DNA, the CDR3 is TGTGCCAGCAGCGTAGAGGCAGCCGGAAACACCATATATTTT. It yields the protein CASSVEAAGNTIYF.

This clonotype was recorded only once. The chain recombines TRBV24-1 with TRBJ2-2; TRBD1 matches 7 bases. Trimming removed 7 bases from V and 5 bases from J; junction bases left unmatched: 6. This CDR3 region has 14 residues. CDR1 and CDR2 from the germline V gene are KGHDR and SFDVKD. As DNA, the CDR3 is TGTGCCACCAGCTGGGACAGAGAGACCGGGGAGCTGTTTTTT. It is translated as CATSWDRETGELFF.

This CDR3 reads CASSAGTTQETQYF. CDR3 nucleotides: TGCGCCAGCAGCGCCGGGACTACCCAAGAGACCCAGTACTTC. This chain joins TRBV5-1 and TRBJ2-5, with TRBD2 identical over 7 bases. The germline gives CDR1 SGHRS, CDR2 YFSETQ. V shed 4 bases, J shed 1 base, and the junction held 4 bases outside the gene matches. CDR3 size: 14 residues.

The CDR3 sequence: CSVTLPGGGNTEAFF. CDR3 in DNA: TGCAGCGTTACCCTTCCGGGGGGCGGAAACACTGAAGCTTTCTTT. This sequence joins TRBV29-1 and TRBJ1-1; D is possibly TRBD1 (6 bases). Trimming took off 5 bases at V and 2 bases at J, with 18 bases between the two ends. Looked up from germline, CDR1 is SQVTM and CDR2 is ANQGSEA. The length of the CDR3 is 15 residues.

CDR3 sequence reads: CASSLAPSSGNTIYF. CDR3 DNA: TGTGCCAGCAGCTTAGCTCCCTCCTCTGGAAACACCATATATTTT. The rearrangement joins TRBV7-2 to TRBJ1-3; D is uncertain. V lost 0 bases, J lost 0 bases, and 6 bases lay in between. This CDR3 contains 15 residues. Germline loops: CDR1 SGHTA, CDR2 FQGNSA.

The rearrangement uses TRBV6-5 and TRBJ1-2, with D possibly being TRBD1 (6 bases). V lost 4 bases, J lost 5 bases, and 17 bases lay in between. This CDR3 is built from 15 residues. Looked up from germline, CDR1 is MNHEY and CDR2 is SVGAGI. CDR3: CASSWPGAAGYGYTF. The CDR3 DNA follows: TGTGCCAGCAGTTGGCCGGGGGCTGCAGGGTATGGCTACACCTTC.

V usage is TRBV10-3 and J usage is TRBJ2-7; 7 positions agree with TRBD2. Trimming at V came to 6 bases and at J to 0 bases, leaving 11 bases not matched to a gene. The germline V gene has CDR1 ENHRY and CDR2 SYGVKD. The CDR3 contains 16 residues. In nucleotides, the CDR3 is TGTGCCATCAGGAGGGAGGGTTCCGGGCTCTCCTACGAGCAGTACTTC. Amino acid sequence: CAIRREGSGLSYEQYF.

V is TRBV5-1 and J is TRBJ2-7; 8 positions match TRBD1. Germline V gives CDR1 SGHRS, CDR2 YFSETQ. The CDR3 runs 14 residues. Losses at the gene ends were 2 bases for V and 4 bases for J; bases not matched to a gene: 5. The CDR3 DNA reads TGCGCCAGCAGCTTATATGGACAGGGTTACGAGCAGTACTTC. It encodes CASSLYGQGYEQYF.

This clonotype was counted between two and nine times. The rearrangement joins TRBV9 to TRBJ2-3; D is undetermined. Germline V CDR1 and CDR2: SGDLS, YYNGEE. This CDR3 region has 15 residues. Trimming cost V 0 bases and J 2 bases, with 10 bases left between them. The CDR3 nucleotides read TGTGCCAGCAGCGTAGATAGGTCTGCCACAGATACGCAGTATTTT. It yields the protein CASSVDRSATDTQYF.

The rearrangement joins TRBV20-1 to TRBJ1-1; D not certain. CDR1 is DFQATT and CDR2 is SNEGSKA in the germline V gene (reference sequence). The CDR3 consists of 13 residues. Deletions cut 5 bases from V and 1 base from J, with 11 bases between. CDR3 in amino acids: CSALDDPNTEAFF. CDR3 in DNA: TGCAGTGCTCTGGACGACCCGAACACTGAAGCTTTCTTT.